The following is a T cell receptor (beta chain) sequence with its context. As yet, its antigen is unknown. V was shortened by 6 bases and J by 4 bases, with 10 bases between the two germline ends. In germline, CDR1 is LNHDA, CDR2 SQIVND (reference sequence). CDR3 length equals 13 residues. Noted time point: before natalizumab initiation. This sample is drawn from a study of multiple sclerosis patients with progressive multifocal leukoencephalopathy. Study-level points and caveats: Preferential TRBV-TRBJ pairings or common gene usage were not detected at PML. In most PML patients, TRB repertoires appeared less diverse by entropy.

The protocol was immunoSEQ multiplex PCR, while the TCRdb copy is restricted to in-frame clones and leaves out a portion. The table records 25,000 to 30,000 clones, 70% to 90% of them present only once. Material: PBMCs. This receptor was obtained from a human donor with multiple sclerosis. The chain couples TRBV19 to TRBJ1-5; no clear D. This CDR3 is CASSQTTNQPQHF. The CDR3 DNA sequence: TGTGCCAGTAGCCAGACGACGAATCAGCCCCAGCATTTT.